The source of this TCR beta chain is a study of T-cell memory formation after mild COVID-19. It was 5'RACE with constant-segment primers that produced the TCR alpha and TCR beta cDNA libraries, which carried sample barcodes and UMIs. TCRdb recomputed calls from the 5' RACE reads with MiXCR, one row per CDR3 protein. The table includes fewer than 200,000 distinct CDR3 sequences, roughly 23% detected once. The TCR originated in an adult woman who had mild COVID-19 (a few samples of this study predate the infection). Cell type and time point are not known. Sequencing was performed on PBMCs or a T cell subset sorted from them (not recorded which).

The DNA of the CDR3 is TGTGCCAGCAGCCAGCCAGCGGGTTGGGCAGATACGCAGTATTTT. Translation gives CASSQPAGWADTQYF. This chain uses TRBV3-2 with TRBJ2-3; the D call in the table, TRBD2, was not verified against the DNA. TRBV3-2 is deemed a pseudogene. This CDR3 is 15 amino acids long.